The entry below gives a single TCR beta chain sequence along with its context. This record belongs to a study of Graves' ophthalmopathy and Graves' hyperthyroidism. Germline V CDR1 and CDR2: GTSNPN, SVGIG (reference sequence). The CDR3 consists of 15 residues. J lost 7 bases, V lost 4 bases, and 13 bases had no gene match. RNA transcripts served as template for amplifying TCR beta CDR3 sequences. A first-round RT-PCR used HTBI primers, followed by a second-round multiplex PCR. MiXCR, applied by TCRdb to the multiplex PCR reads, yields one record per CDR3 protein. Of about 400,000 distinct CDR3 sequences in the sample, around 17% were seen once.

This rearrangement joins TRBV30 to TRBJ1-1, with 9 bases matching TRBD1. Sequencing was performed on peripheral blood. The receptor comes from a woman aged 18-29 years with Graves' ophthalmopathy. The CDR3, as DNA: TGTGCCTGGAACCGACCGGACAGGGGCGTTAATGAAGCTTTCTTT. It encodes CAWNRPDRGVNEAFF. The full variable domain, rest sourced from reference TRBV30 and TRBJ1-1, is SQTIHQWPATLVQPVGSPLSLECTVEGTSNPNLYWYRQAAGRGLQLLFYSVGIGQISSEVPQNLSASRPQDRQFILSSKKLLLSDSGFYLCAWNRPDRGVNEAFFGQGTRLTVV.